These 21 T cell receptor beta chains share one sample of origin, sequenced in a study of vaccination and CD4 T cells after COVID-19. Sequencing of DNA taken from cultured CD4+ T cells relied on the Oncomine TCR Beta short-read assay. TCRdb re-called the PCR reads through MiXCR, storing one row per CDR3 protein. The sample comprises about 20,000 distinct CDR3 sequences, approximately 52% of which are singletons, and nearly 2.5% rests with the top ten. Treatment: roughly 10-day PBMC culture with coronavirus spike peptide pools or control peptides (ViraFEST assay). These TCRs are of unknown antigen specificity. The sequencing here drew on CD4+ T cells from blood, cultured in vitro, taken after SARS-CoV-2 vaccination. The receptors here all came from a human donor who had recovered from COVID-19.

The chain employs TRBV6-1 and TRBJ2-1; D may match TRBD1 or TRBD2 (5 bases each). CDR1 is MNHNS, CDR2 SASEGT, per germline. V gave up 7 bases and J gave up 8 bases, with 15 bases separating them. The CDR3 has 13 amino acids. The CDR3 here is CASNPIEGHEQFF. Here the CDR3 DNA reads TGTGCCAGCAACCCGATAGAGGGGCATGAGCAGTTCTTC.

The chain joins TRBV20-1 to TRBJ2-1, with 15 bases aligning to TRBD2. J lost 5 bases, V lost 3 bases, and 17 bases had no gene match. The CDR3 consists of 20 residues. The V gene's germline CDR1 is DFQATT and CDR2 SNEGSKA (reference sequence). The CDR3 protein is CSASAGTSGRPLLDDNEQFF. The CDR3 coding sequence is TGCAGTGCTAGCGCCGGGACTAGCGGGAGGCCCCTCTTAGATGACAATGAGCAGTTCTTC.

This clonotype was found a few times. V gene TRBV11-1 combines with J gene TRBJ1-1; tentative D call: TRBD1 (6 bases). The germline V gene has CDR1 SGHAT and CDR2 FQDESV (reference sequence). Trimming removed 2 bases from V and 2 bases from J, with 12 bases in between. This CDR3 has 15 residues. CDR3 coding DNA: TGTGCCAGCAGCTTAAATGGGGGCGGCAACACTGAAGCTTTCTTT. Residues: CASSLNGGGNTEAFF. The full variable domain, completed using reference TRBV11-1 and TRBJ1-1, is EAEVAQSPRYKITEKSQAVAFWCDPISGHATLYWYRQILGQGPELLVQFQDESVVDDSQLPKDRFSAERLKGVDSTLKIQPAELGDSAMYLCASSLNGGGNTEAFFGQGTRLTVV.

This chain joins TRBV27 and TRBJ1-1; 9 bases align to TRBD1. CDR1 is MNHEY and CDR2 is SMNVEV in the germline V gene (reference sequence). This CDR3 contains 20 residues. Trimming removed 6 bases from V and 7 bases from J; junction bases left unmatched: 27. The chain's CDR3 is CASRAKGQGKGVGRGIEAFF. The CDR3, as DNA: TGTGCCAGCAGAGCAAAAGGACAGGGGAAAGGAGTGGGAAGAGGGATTGAAGCTTTCTTT.

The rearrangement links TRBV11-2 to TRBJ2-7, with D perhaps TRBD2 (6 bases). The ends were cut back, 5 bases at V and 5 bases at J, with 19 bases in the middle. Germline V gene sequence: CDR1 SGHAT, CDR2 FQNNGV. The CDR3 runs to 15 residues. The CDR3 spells CASSTSTHPGHEQYF. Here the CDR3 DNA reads TGTGCCAGCAGCACTAGCACCCATCCGGGCCACGAGCAGTACTTC.

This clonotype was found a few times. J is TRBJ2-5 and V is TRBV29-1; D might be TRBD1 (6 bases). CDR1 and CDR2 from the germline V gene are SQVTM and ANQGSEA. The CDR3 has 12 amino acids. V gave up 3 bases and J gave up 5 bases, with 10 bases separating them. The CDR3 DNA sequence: TGCAGCGTTGACAGGGGCGGGGAGACCCAGTACTTC. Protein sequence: CSVDRGGETQYF.

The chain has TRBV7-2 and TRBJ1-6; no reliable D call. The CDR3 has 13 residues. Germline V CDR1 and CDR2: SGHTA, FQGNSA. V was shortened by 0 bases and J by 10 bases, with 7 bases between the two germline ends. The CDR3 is CASSLAEDSPLHF. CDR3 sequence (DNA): TGTGCCAGCAGCTTAGCTGAGGACTCACCCCTCCACTTT. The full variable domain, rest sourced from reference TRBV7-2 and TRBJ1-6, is GAGVSQSPSNKVTEKGKDVELRCDPISGHTALYWYRQSLGQGLEFLIYFQGNSAPDKSGLPSDRFSAERTGGSVSTLTIQRTQQEDSAVYLCASSLAEDSPLHFGNGTRLTVT.

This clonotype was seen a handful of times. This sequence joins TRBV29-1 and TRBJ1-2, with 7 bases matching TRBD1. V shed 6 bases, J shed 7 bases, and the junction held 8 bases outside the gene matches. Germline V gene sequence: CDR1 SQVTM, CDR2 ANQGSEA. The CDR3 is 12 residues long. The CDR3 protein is CSVPTGTRGYTF. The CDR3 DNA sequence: TGCAGCGTCCCGACAGGGACCCGTGGCTACACCTTC.

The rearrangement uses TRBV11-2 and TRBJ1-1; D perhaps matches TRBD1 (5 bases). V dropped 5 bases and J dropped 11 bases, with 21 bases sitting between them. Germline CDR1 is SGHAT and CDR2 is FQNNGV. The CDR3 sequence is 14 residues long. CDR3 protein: CASSLPGGLSRAFF. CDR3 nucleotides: TGTGCCAGCAGCCTACCGGGGGGATTAAGTCGTGCTTTCTTT.

CDR3 residues: CASSIGMGRMNTEAFF. The DNA of the CDR3 is TGTGCCAGTAGTATAGGAATGGGACGGATGAACACTGAAGCTTTCTTT. The chain carries TRBV19 and TRBJ1-1; the D gene is possibly TRBD1 (5 bases). V lost 1 base and J lost 0, with 12 bases in between. In germline, CDR1 is LNHDA, CDR2 SQIVND (reference sequence). CDR3 length: 16 residues.

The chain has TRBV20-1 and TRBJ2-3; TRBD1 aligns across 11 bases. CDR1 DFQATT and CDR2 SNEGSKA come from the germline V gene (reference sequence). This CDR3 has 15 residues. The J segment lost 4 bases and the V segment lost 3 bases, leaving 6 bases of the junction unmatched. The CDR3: CSARPGTGGSDTQYF. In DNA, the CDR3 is TGCAGTGCTAGGCCCGGGACAGGGGGTTCAGATACGCAGTATTTT.

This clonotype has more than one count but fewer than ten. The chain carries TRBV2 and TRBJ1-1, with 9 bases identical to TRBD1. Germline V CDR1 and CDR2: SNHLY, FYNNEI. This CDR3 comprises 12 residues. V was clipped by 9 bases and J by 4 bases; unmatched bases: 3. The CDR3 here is CARDRGGTEAFF. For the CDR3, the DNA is TGTGCCAGGGACAGGGGAGGCACTGAAGCTTTCTTT.

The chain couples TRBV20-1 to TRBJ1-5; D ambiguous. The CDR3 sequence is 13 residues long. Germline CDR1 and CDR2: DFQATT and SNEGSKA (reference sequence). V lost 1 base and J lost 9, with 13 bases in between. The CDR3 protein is CSARGLAVGPQHF. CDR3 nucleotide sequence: TGCAGTGCTAGAGGTTTGGCAGTTGGGCCCCAGCATTTT.

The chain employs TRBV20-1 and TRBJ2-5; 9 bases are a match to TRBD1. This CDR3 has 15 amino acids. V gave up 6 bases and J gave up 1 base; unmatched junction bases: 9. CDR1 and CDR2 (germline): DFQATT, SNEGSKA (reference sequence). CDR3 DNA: TGCAGTGCCCCCGACAGGGGGTCTATCCAAGAGACCCAGTACTTC. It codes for CSAPDRGSIQETQYF.

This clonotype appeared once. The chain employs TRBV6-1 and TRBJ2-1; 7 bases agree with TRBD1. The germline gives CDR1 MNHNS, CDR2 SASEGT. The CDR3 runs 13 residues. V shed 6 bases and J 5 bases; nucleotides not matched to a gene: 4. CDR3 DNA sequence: TGTGCCAGCAGACGGGACAGCCACAATGAGCAGTTCTTC. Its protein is CASRRDSHNEQFF.

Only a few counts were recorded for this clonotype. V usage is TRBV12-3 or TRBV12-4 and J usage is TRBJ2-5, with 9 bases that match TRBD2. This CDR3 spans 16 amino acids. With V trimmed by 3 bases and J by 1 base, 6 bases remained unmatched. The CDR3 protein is CASSFMAGGSQETQYF. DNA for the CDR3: TGTGCCAGCAGTTTTATGGCGGGGGGGAGCCAAGAGACCCAGTACTTC.

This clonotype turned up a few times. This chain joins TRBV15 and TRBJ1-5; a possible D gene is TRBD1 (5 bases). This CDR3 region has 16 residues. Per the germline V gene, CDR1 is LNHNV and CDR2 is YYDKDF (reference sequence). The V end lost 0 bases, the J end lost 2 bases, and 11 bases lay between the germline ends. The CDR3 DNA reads TGTGCCACCAGCAGAGATATAACGGGGGGCAATCAGCCCCAGCATTTT. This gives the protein CATSRDITGGNQPQHF.

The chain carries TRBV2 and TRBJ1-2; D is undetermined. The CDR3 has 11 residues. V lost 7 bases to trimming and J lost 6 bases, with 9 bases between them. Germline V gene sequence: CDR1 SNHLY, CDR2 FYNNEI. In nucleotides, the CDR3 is TGTGCCAGCATCGAGAAAGATGGCTACACCTTC. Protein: CASIEKDGYTF. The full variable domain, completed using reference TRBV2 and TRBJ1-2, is EPEVTQTPSHQVTQMGQEVILRCVPISNHLYFYWYRQILGQKVEFLVSFYNNEISEKSEIFDDQFSVERPDGSNFTLKIRSTKLEDSAMYFCASIEKDGYTFGSGTRLTVV.

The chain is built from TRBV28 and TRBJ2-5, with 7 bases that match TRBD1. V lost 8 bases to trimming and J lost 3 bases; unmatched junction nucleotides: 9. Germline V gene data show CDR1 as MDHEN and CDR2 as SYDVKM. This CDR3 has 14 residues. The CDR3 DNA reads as TGTGCCAGCGGTATACAGGGGACAAAAGAGACCCAGTACTTC. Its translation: CASGIQGTKETQYF.

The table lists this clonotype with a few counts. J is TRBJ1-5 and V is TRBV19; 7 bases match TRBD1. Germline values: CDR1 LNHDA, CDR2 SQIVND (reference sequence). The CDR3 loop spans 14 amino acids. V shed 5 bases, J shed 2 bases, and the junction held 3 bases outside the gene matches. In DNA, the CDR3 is TGTGCCAGTAGTGCAGGGGGGGGCAATCAGCCCCAGCATTTT. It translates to CASSAGGGNQPQHF.

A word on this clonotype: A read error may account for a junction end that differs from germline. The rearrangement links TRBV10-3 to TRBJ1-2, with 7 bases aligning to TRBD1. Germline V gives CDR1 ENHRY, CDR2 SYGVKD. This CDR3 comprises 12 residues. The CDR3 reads CASSEQGYGYTF. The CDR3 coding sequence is TGTGCCAGCAGTGAACAGGGGTATGGCTACACCTTC.